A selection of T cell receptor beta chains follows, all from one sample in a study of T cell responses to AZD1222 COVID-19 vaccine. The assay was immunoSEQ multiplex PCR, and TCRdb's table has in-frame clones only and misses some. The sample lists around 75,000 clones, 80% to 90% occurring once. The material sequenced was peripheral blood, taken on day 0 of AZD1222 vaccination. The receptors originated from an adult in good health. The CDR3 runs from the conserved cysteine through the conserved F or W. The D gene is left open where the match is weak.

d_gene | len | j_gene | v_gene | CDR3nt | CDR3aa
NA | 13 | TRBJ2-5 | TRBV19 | TGTGCCAGTAGTATTTGGCTAGCTGAGACCCAGTACTTC | CASSIWLAETQYF
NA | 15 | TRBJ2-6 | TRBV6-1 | TGTGCCAGCAGTGACCAGTATTCTGGGGCCAACGTCCTGACTTTC | CASSDQYSGANVLTF
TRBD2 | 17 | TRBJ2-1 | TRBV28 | TGTGCCAGCAGTTCATCGACTAGCGGGTCACCCGGGTATGAGCAGTTCTTC | CASSSSTSGSPGYEQFF
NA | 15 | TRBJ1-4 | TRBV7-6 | TGTGCCAGCAGAGGAGGGCCGTTAACTAATGAAAAACTGTTTTTT | CASRGGPLTNEKLFF
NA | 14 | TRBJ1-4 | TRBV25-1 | TGTGCCAGCAGTGAATGGGGAAGAAACGAAAAACTGTTTTTT | CASSEWGRNEKLFF
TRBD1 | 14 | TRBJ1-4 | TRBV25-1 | TGTGCCAGCAGTGTAGGGACAGGGAGAGAAAAACTGTTTTTT | CASSVGTGREKLFF
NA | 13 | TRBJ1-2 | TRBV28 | TGTGCCAGCAGTTTGCCAGTAAACTATGGCTACACCTTC | CASSLPVNYGYTF
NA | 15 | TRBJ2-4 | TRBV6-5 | TGTGCCAGCAGTTACGGATTCTCAGCCAAAAACATTCAGTACTTC | CASSYGFSAKNIQYF
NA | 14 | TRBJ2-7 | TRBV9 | TGTGCCAGCAGCCCCCTGACCGTGAGCGACGAGCAGTACTTC | CASSPLTVSDEQYF
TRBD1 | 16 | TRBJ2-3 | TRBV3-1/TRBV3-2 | TGTGCCAGCAGCCAATGGGACAGGGCTAGCACAGATACGCAGTATTTT | CASSQWDRASTDTQYF
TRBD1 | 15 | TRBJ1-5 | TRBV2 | TGTGCCAGCAGGGGGACAGGGGGCCGAAATCAGCCCCAGCATTTT | CASRGTGGRNQPQHF
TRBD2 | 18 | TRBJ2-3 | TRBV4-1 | TGCGCCAGCAGCCAAGATTGGGTAGCGGGGTCATGGGCAGATACGCAGTATTTT | CASSQDWVAGSWADTQYF
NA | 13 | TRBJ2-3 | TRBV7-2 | TGTGCCAGCAGCTTAGTTAGCACAGATACGCAGTATTTT | CASSLVSTDTQYF
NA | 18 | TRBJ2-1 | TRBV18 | TGTGCCAGCTCACCCCCTGGGGGGGCCGATATCTCCTACAATGAGCAGTTCTTC | CASSPPGGADISYNEQFF
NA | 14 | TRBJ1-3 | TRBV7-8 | TGTGCCAGCAGCTCCCGGGACATAGGAAACACCATATATTTT | CASSSRDIGNTIYF
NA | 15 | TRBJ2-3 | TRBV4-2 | TGTGCCAGCAGCCAAAGGACTGGGAAGTTTGATACGCAGTATTTT | CASSQRTGKFDTQYF
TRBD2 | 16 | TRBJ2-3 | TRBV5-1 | TGCGCCAGCAGCTGGGGAAGCGGGGGTAGCACAGATACGCAGTATTTT | CASSWGSGGSTDTQYF
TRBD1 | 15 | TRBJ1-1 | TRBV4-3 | TGCGCCAGCAGCCGACAGACAGGGGTAGGGACTGAAGCTTTCTTT | CASSRQTGVGTEAFF
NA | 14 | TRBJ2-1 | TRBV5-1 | TGCGCCAGCAGCTCCTTTTCAGGTCACAATGAGCAGTTCTTC | CASSSFSGHNEQFF
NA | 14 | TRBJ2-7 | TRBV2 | TGTGCCAGCAGGTTTGTAAGTTCCTCCTACGAGCAGTACTTC | CASRFVSSSYEQYF